Here is one TCR beta chain with its context. This specimen comes from a study of shared clonotypes between healthy human individuals. The CDR3 is 15 residues long. CDR1 is MRHNA, CDR2 SNTAGT, per germline. Trimming shortened V by 3 bases and J by 4 bases, and 14 bases separated the two germline ends. Data came from immunoSEQ multiplex PCR; TCRdb stores just in-frame clones and leaves some out. The sample has a few hundred thousand clones; about nine tenths are singletons. The V and J genes are TRBV6-4 and TRBJ2-3; tentative D call: TRBD1 (6 bases). What was sequenced was memory CD8+ T cells sorted from blood. Subset reported: CD45RO+ cells pooled with CCR7-negative TemRA cells. This TCR derives from a man aged 18 to 30 in good health. As DNA, the CDR3 is TGTGCCAGCAGTGAAGGTCAGGGGAAGGCAGATACGCAGTATTTT. Residues: CASSEGQGKADTQYF.